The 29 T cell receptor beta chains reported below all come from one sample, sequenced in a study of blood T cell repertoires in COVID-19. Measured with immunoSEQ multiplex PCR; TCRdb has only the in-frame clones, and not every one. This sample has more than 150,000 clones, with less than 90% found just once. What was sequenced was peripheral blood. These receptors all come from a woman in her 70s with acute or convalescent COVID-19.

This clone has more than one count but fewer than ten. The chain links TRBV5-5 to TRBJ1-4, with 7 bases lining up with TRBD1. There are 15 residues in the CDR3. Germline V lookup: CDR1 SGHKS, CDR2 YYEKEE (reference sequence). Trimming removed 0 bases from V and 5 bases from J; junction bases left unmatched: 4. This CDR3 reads CASSLEGAWNEKLFF. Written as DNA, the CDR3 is TGTGCCAGCAGCTTGGAGGGGGCCTGGAATGAAAAACTGTTTTTT. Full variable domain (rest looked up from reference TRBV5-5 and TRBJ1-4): DAGVTQSPTHLIKTRGQQVTLRCSPISGHKSVSWYQQVLGQGPQFIFQYYEKEERGRGNFPDRFSARQFPNYSSELNVNALLLGDSALYLCASSLEGAWNEKLFFGSGTQLSVL.

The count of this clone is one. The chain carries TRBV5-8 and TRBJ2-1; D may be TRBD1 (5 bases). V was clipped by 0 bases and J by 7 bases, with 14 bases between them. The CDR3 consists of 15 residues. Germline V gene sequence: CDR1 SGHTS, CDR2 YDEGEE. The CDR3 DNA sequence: TGTGCCAGCAGCTTGGTGGCCAGGGCGGAAAATGAGCAGTTCTTC. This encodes CASSLVARAENEQFF.

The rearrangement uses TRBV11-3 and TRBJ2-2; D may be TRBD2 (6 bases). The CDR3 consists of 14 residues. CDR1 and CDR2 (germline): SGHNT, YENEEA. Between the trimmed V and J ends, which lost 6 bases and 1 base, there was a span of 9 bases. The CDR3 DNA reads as TGTGCCAGCAGACGAGCGGGGAACACCGGGGAGCTGTTTTTT. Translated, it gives CASRRAGNTGELFF.

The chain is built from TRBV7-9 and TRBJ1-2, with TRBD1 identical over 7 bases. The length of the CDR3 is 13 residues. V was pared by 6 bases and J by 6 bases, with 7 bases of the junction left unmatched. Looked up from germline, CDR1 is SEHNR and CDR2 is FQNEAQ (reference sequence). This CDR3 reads CASRRTGGNGYTF. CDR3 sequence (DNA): TGTGCCAGCAGAAGGACAGGCGGCAATGGCTACACCTTC.

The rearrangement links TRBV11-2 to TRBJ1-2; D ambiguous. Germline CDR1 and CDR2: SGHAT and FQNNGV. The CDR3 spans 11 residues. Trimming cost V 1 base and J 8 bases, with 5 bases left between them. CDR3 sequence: CASSLVEGYTF. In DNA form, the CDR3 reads TGTGCCAGCAGCTTAGTAGAGGGCTACACCTTC. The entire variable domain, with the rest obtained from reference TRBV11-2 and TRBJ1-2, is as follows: EAGVAQSPRYKIIEKRQSVAFWCNPISGHATLYWYQQILGQGPKLLIQFQNNGVVDDSQLPKDRFSAERLKGVDSTLKIQPAKLEDSAVYLCASSLVEGYTFGSGTRLTVV.

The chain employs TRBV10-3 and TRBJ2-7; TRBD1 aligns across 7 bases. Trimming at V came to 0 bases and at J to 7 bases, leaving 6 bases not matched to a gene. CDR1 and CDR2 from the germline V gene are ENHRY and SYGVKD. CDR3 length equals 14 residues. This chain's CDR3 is CAISESGRQGEQYF. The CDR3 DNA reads TGTGCCATCAGTGAGTCGGGACGACAGGGAGAGCAGTACTTC.

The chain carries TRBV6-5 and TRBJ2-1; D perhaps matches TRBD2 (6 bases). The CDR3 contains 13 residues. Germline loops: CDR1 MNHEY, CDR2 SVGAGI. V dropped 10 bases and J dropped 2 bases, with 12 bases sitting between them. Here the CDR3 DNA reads TGTGCCATCCGGGACTTCCCCTACAATGAGCAGTTCTTC. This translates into CAIRDFPYNEQFF.

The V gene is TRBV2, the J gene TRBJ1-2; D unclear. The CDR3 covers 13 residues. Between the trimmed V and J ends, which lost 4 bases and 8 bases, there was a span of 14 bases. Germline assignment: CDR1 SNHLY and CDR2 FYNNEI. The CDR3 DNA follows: TGTGCCAGCAGTGGTGTCCGGGAGCGCGGCTACACCTTC. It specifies CASSGVRERGYTF.

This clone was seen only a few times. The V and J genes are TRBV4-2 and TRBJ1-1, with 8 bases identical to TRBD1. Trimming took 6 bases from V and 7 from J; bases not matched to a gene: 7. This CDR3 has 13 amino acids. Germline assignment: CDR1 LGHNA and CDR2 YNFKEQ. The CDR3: CASRPRQGSEAFF. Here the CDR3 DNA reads TGTGCCAGCAGACCCAGACAGGGGAGTGAAGCTTTCTTT.

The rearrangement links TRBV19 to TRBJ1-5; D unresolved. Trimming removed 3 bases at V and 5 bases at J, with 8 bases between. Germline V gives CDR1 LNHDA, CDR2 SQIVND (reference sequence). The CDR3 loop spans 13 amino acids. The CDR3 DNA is TGTGCCAGTAGTATTCAGATTGATCAGCCCCAGCATTTT. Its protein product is CASSIQIDQPQHF.

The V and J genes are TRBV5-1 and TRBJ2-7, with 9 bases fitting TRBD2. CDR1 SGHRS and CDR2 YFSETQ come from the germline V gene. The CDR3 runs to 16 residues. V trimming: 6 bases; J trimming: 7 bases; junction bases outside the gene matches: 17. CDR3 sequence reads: CASIRTGGGAVCEQYV. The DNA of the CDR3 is TGCGCCAGCATACGGACAGGCGGGGGGGCCGTTTGTGAGCAGTACGTC.

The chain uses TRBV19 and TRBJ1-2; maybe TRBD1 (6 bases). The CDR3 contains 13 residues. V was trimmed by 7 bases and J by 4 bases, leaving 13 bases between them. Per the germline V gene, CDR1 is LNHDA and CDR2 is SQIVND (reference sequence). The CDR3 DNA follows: TGTGCCAGTAACAGGGACACCTTCTATGGCTACACCTTC. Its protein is CASNRDTFYGYTF. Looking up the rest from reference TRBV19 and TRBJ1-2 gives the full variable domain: DGGITQSPKYLFRKEGQNVTLSCEQNLNHDAMYWYRQDPGQGLRLIYYSQIVNDFQKGDIAEGYSVSREKKESFPLTVTSAQKNPTAFYLCASNRDTFYGYTFGSGTRLTVV.

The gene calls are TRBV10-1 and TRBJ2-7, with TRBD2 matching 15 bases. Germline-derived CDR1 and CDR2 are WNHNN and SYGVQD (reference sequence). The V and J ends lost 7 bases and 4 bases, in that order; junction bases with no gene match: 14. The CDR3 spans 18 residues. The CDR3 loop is CASKLEGLAGGSIYEQYV. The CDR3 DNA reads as TGCGCCAGCAAACTTGAGGGACTAGCGGGGGGTTCAATTTACGAGCAGTACGTC.

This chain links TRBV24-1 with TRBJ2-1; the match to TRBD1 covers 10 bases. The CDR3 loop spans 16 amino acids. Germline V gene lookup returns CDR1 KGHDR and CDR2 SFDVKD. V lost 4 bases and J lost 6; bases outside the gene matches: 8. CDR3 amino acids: CATSDPWDRGGNEQFF. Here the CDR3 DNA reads TGTGCCACCAGTGACCCATGGGACAGGGGAGGCAATGAGCAGTTCTTC.

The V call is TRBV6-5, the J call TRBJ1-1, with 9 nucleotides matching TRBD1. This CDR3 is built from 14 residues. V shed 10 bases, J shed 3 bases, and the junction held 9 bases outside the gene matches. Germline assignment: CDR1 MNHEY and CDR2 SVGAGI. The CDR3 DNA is TGTGCCATCAGGAGACAGGGGGTTGACACTGAAGCTTTCTTT. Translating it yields CAIRRQGVDTEAFF.

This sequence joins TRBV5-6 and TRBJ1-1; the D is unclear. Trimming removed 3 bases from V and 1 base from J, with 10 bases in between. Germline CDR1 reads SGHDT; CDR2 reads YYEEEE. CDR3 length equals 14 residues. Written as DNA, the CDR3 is TGTGCCAGCAGCTCTGGTAGGAGGAACACTGAAGCTTTCTTT. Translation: CASSSGRRNTEAFF.

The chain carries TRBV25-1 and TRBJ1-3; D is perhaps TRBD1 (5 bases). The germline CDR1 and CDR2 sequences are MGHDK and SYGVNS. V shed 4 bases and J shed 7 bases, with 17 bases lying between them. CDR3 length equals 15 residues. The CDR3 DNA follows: TGTGCCAGCAGTGGATGGAAGGCAGGGAGGAACACCATATATTTT. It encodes CASSGWKAGRNTIYF.

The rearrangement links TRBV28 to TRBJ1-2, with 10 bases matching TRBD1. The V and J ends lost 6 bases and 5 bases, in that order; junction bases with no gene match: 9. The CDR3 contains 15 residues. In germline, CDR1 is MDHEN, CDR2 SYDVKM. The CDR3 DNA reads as TGTGCCAGCAGAGGAACCGACAGGGGGCCATATGGCTACACCTTC. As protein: CASRGTDRGPYGYTF.

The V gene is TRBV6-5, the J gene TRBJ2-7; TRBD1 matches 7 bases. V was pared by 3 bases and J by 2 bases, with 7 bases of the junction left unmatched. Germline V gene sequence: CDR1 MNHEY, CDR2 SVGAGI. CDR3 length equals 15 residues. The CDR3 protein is CASSYAPGQTYEQYF. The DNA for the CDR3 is TGTGCCAGCAGTTATGCTCCGGGACAGACCTACGAGCAGTACTTC.

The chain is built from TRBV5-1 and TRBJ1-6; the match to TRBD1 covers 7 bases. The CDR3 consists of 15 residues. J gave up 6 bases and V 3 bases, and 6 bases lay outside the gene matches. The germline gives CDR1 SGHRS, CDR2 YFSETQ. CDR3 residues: CASSSLGQTNSPLHF. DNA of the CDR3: TGCGCCAGCAGCTCGTTGGGACAGACTAATTCACCCCTCCACTTT.

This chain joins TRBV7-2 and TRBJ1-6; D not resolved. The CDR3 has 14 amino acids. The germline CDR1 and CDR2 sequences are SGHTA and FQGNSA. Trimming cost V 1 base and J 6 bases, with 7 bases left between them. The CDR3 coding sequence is TGTGCCAGCAGCTTAGTAGCAGTTAATTCACCCCTCCACTTT. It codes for CASSLVAVNSPLHF.

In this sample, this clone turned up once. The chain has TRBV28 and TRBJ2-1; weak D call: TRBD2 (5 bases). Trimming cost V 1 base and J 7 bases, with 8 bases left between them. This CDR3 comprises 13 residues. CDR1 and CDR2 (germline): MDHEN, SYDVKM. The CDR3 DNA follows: TGTGCCAGCAGTTTATCCCGGGGTAATGAGCAGTTCTTC. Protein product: CASSLSRGNEQFF.

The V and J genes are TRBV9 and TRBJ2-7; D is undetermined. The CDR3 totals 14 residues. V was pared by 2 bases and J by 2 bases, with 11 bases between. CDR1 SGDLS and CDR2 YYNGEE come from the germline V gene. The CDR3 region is CASSVSHVPYEQYF. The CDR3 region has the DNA TGTGCCAGCAGCGTGAGTCACGTCCCCTACGAGCAGTACTTC.

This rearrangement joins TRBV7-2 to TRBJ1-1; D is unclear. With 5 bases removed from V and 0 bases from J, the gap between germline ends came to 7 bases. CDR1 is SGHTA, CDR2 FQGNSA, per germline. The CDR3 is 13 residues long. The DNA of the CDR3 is TGTGCCAGCAGCGCGGAAGTGAACACTGAAGCTTTCTTT. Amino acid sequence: CASSAEVNTEAFF. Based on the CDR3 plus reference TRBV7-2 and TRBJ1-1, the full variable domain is GAGVSQSPSNKVTEKGKDVELRCDPISGHTALYWYRQSLGQGLEFLIYFQGNSAPDKSGLPSDRFSAERTGGSVSTLTIQRTQQEDSAVYLCASSAEVNTEAFFGQGTRLTVV.

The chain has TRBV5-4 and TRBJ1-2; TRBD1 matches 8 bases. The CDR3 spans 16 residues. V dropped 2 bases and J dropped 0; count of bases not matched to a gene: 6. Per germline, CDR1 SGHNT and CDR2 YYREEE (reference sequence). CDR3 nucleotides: TGTGCCAGCAGCTTAGCCGCGACAGGGGCTAACTATGGCTACACCTTC. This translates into CASSLAATGANYGYTF.

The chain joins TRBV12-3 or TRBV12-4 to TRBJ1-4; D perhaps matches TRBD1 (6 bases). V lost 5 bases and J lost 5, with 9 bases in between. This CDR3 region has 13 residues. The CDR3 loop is CASSGQLNEKLFF. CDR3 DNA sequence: TGTGCCAGCAGTGGACAGTTAAATGAAAAACTGTTTTTT.

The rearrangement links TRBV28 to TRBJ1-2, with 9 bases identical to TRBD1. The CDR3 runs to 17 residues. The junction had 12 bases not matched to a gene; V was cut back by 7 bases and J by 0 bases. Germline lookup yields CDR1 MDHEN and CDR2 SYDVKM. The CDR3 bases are TGTGCCAGCATCTCTCAGGGACAGGGAGAGACTAACTATGGCTACACCTTC. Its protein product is CASISQGQGETNYGYTF.

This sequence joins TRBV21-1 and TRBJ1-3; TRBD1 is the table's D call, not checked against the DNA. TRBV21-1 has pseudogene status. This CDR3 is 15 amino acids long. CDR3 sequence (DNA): TGTGCCAGCAGCAAAGGGACAGGCACTGGAAACACCATATATTTT. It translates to CASSKGTGTGNTIYF.

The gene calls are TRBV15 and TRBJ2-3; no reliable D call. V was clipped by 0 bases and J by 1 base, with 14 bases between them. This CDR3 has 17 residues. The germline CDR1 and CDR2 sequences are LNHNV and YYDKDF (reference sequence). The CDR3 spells CATSRDRHGQRTDTQYF. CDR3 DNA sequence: TGTGCCACCAGCAGAGATCGCCATGGGCAGCGCACAGATACGCAGTATTTT. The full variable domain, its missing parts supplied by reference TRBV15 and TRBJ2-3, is DAMVIQNPRYQVTQFGKPVTLSCSQTLNHNVMYWYQQKSSQAPKLLFHYYDKDFNNEADTPDNFQSRRPNTSFCFLDIRSPGLGDTAMYLCATSRDRHGQRTDTQYFGPGTRLTVL.